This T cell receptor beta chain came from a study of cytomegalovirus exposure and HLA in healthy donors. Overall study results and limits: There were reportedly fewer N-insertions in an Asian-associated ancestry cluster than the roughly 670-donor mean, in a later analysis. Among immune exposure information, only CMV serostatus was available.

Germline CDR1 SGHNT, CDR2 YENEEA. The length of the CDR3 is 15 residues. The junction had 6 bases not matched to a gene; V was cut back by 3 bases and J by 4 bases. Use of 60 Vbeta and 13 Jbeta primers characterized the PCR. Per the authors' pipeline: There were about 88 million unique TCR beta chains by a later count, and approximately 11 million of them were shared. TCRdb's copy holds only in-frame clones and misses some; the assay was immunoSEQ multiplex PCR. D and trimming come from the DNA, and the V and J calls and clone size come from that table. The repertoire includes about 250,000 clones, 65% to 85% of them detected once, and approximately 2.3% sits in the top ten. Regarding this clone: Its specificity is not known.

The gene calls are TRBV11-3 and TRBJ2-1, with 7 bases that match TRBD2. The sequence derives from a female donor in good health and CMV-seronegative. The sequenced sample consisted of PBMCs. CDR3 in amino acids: CASSFEGGKYNEQFF. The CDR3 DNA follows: TGTGCCAGCAGCTTCGAGGGAGGGAAATACAATGAGCAGTTCTTC.